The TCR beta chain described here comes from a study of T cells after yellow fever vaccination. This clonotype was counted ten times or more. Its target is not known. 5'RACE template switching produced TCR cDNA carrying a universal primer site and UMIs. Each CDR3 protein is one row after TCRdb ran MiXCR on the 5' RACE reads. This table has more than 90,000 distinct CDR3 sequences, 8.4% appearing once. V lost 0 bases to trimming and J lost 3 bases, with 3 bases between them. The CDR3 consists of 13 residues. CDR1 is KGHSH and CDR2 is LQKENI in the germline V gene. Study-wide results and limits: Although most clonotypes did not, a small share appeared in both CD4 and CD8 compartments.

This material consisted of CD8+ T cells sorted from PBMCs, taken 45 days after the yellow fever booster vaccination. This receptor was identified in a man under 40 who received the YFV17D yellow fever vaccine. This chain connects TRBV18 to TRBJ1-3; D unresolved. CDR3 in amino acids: CASSPPDGNTIYF. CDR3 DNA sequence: TGTGCCAGCTCACCACCGGATGGAAACACCATATATTTT.